Listed below are T cell receptor beta chains from one sample, sequenced in a study of shared clonotypes between healthy human individuals. Here immunoSEQ multiplex PCR was the method, and the copy in TCRdb shows in-frame clones only, minus some. The table records around 1.1 million clones, around 82% of them present only once. The sample comprised memory CD4+ T cells from PBMCs. The source of these receptors is a man aged 18-30 years in good health. Some clones in this sample may be carry-over from other donors' samples. Both conserved end residues are part of each CDR3. Fields, in order: J gene, clone size, CDR3 length, D gene, V gene, CDR3 protein, CDR3 DNA. A D gene is named only where the DNA matches it firmly. The size field is filled for only some rows; it gives once, few, many or a size class.

TRBJ2-7 - 13 - TRBV9 CASSRGGDYEQYF TGTGCCAGCAGCCGAGGAGGAGACTACGAGCAGTACTTC
TRBJ2-7 - 13 - TRBV11-2 CASSLDTPKGQYF TGTGCCAGCAGCTTAGATACCCCGAAGGGGCAGTACTTC
TRBJ1-2 - 15 TRBD1 TRBV10-3 CAISVLTGQRNGYTF TGTGCCATCAGTGTACTGACGGGACAGAGGAATGGCTACACCTTC
TRBJ1-2 few 18 TRBD1 TRBV28 CASSQLSLQGASMDGYTF TGTGCCAGCAGCCAGCTGTCCCTACAGGGGGCCTCTATGGATGGCTACACCTTC
TRBJ2-3 - 16 - TRBV7-2 CASSLVAGPPTDTQYF TGTGCCAGCAGCTTAGTGGCGGGACCACCCACAGATACGCAGTATTTT
TRBJ1-1 - 18 TRBD1 TRBV5-1 CASSPPGTGGISNTEAFF TGCGCCAGCAGCCCCCCCGGGACAGGGGGGATTTCGAACACTGAAGCTTTCTTT
TRBJ1-1 - 13 - TRBV6-6 CASRIDIQREAFF TGTGCCAGCAGGATAGACATCCAACGGGAAGCTTTCTTT
TRBJ1-5 once 14 - TRBV5-1 CASSLDGTNQPQHF TGCGCCAGCAGCTTGGACGGCACCAATCAGCCCCAGCATTTT
TRBJ2-3 - 15 - TRBV5-1 CASSPLAGMGDTQYF TGCGCCAGCAGCCCTTTGGCGGGCATGGGAGATACGCAGTATTTT
TRBJ2-7 few 13 - TRBV5-1 CASSRDRLEEQYF TGCGCCAGCAGCCGTGACCGGCTGGAAGAGCAGTACTTC
TRBJ2-5 - 15 TRBD1 TRBV5-4 CASSYPGQGKETQYF TGTGCCAGCAGCTACCCGGGACAGGGGAAAGAGACCCAGTACTTC
TRBJ2-3 - 16 TRBD2 TRBV7-2 CASSAVGSGYYDTQYF TGTGCCAGCAGCGCGGTGGGTAGCGGGTATTATGATACGCAGTATTTT
TRBJ1-1 few 12 - TRBV29-1 CSVARGYTEAFF TGCAGCGTTGCCCGGGGATACACTGAAGCTTTCTTT
TRBJ2-1 once 14 TRBD1 TRBV7-3 CASSLTDREVEQFF TGTGCCAGCAGCTTAACGGACAGGGAGGTTGAGCAGTTCTTC
TRBJ1-2 many 12 - TRBV28 CASSPDGRRYTF TGTGCCAGCAGTCCCGACGGTAGGCGCTACACCTTC
TRBJ2-3 - 11 - TRBV2 CASTRSDTQYF TGTGCCAGCACTAGGTCAGATACGCAGTATTTT
TRBJ2-2 - 15 - TRBV5-1 CASSNWGPNTGELFF TGCGCCAGCAGCAACTGGGGCCCGAACACCGGGGAGCTGTTTTTT
TRBJ2-6 - 15 - TRBV18 CASSPLGSGANVLTF TGTGCCAGCTCACCACTAGGCTCTGGGGCCAACGTCCTGACTTTC
TRBJ1-1 - 16 TRBD1 TRBV6-5 CASSSSGTGDLTEAFF TGTGCCAGCAGTTCTTCTGGGACAGGGGATCTCACTGAAGCTTTCTTT
TRBJ1-2 - 16 TRBD1 TRBV5-1 CASSWGTGRLPYGYTF TGCGCCAGCAGCTGGGGGACAGGGCGACTACCTTATGGCTACACCTTC
TRBJ2-3 many 14 - TRBV27 CASSRQDGTDTQYF TGTGCCAGCAGCAGACAGGACGGCACAGATACGCAGTATTTT
TRBJ2-1 - 21 TRBD2 TRBV15 CATSRARGLAGGSHAYNEQFF TGTGCCACCAGCAGAGCTCGAGGACTAGCGGGAGGATCCCACGCCTACAATGAGCAGTTCTTC
TRBJ1-5 - 18 TRBD1 TRBV5-4 CASSWGGQGARGGQPQHF TGTGCCAGCAGCTGGGGAGGACAGGGGGCGCGCGGCGGTCAGCCCCAGCATTTT
TRBJ2-5 many 18 TRBD2 TRBV18 CASSPPTGTTSGQETQYF TGTGCCAGCTCACCACCGACAGGAACGACTAGCGGACAAGAGACCCAGTACTTC
TRBJ2-1 few 15 TRBD2 TRBV4-2 CASSQALAGHNEQFF TGTGCCAGCAGCCAAGCCTTAGCGGGCCACAATGAGCAGTTCTTC
TRBJ2-7 - 14 TRBD1 TRBV19 CASRPGGLKYEQYF TGTGCCAGTAGGCCAGGGGGCCTCAAATACGAGCAGTACTTC
TRBJ2-7 - 14 - TRBV18 CASSPTLDSYEQYF TGTGCCAGCTCCCCTACCTTGGACAGCTACGAGCAGTACTTC
TRBJ1-1 - 14 TRBD1 TRBV10-3 CAISESGGQIEAFF TGTGCCATCAGTGAGTCGGGGGGACAGATTGAAGCTTTCTTT
TRBJ1-2 - 14 - TRBV6-1 CASSENQGRYGYTF TGTGCCAGCAGTGAAAACCAGGGACGATATGGCTACACCTTC
TRBJ2-7 - 13 - TRBV30 CAWSSRGSGEQYF TGTGCCTGGAGTTCCCGGGGGAGTGGCGAGCAGTACTTC
TRBJ2-7 - 13 - TRBV7-9 CASSFYNSYEQYF TGTGCCAGCAGCTTTTACAATTCCTACGAGCAGTACTTC
TRBJ1-4 - 14 - TRBV5-1 CASRREGFNEKLFF TGCGCCAGCAGGCGGGAGGGCTTTAATGAAAAACTGTTTTTT
TRBJ2-1 many 15 TRBD2 TRBV2 CASSALAGSYNEQFF TGTGCCAGCAGTGCACTAGCGGGGTCATACAATGAGCAGTTCTTC
TRBJ1-1 - 11 - TRBV2 CASSYHTEAFF TGTGCCAGCAGCTACCACACTGAAGCTTTCTTT
TRBJ1-1 - 13 - TRBV6-5 CASSFRRWTEAFF TGTGCCAGCAGCTTCAGGAGGTGGACTGAAGCTTTCTTT
TRBJ1-4 - 16 - TRBV7-9 CASSLGNGLLLEKLFF TGTGCCAGCAGCTTAGGGAACGGTCTTTTACTCGAAAAACTGTTTTTT
TRBJ2-3 - 13 - TRBV27 CASTSRREDTQYF TGTGCCAGCACCTCCCGGAGGGAAGATACGCAGTATTTT
TRBJ1-2 - 15 TRBD1 TRBV5-1 CASSLAGQGLSGYTF TGCGCCAGCAGCTTGGCGGGACAGGGTTTGAGCGGCTACACCTTC
TRBJ2-4 many 17 TRBD2 TRBV5-6 CASSPTWGLAGKNIQYF TGTGCCAGCAGCCCCACCTGGGGACTAGCAGGCAAAAACATTCAGTACTTC
TRBJ2-1 - 15 TRBD2 TRBV7-3 CASSSLAGGLDEQFF TGTGCCAGCAGCTCATTAGCGGGAGGGTTGGATGAGCAGTTCTTC
TRBJ2-7 - 15 TRBD2 TRBV5-5 CASSLATSGNYEQYF TGTGCCAGCAGCTTGGCGACTAGCGGGAACTACGAGCAGTACTTC
TRBJ1-1 - 13 - TRBV5-1 CASSTTPNTEAFF TGCGCCAGCAGCACCACTCCGAACACTGAAGCTTTCTTT